This TCR beta chain was sequenced in a study of blood T cell repertoires in COVID-19. Background on the study: Sites across the United States, Italy and Spain contributed samples from acute and convalescent COVID-19. Sources were T cells, B-cell-depleted T cells, or PBMCs; the material itself was cDNA or gDNA.

V was shortened by 0 bases and J by 5 bases, with 16 bases between the two germline ends. Germline V gives CDR1 MNHEY, CDR2 SVGAGI. CDR3 length: 16 amino acids. In the original processing: Reference gene primer amplification yielded estimated nucleated cell counts. TCRdb keeps only in-frame clones here, not all; method: immunoSEQ multiplex PCR. The V and J calls and clone size were taken over from that table, and D and trimming were inferred from the DNA. In the table there are approximately 150,000 clones, 75% to 90% of which are singletons. Material: peripheral blood. The rearrangement links TRBV6-5 to TRBJ1-2; tentatively, D is TRBD1 (6 bases). The sequence derives from a human donor in a cohort sampled during active COVID-19. This CDR3 is CASSYSTGGAIYGYTF. Written as DNA, the CDR3 is TGTGCCAGCAGTTACTCAACGGGGGGCGCGATATATGGCTACACCTTC.